The rows below give T cell receptor beta chains drawn from one sample of a study of T cells after yellow fever vaccination. TCRdb ran MiXCR on the 5' RACE reads and lists one entry per CDR3 protein. The table lists around 53,000 distinct CDR3 sequences, approximately 7% of them singletons. Sequences were derived from CD8+ T cells not binding an NS4B(214-222) dextramer, sorted from PBMCs, sampled about 49 days after the first yellow fever vaccination. The receptors originated from a young man who received the YFV17D yellow fever vaccine. Each CDR3 is given with its conserved first and last residue. A D gene is named only where the DNA matches it firmly. A clone size is listed for some rows: how often the clone was seen (once, few, many), or a class if it is expanded.

d_call clone_size j_call v_call cdr3_length cdr3_nt cdr3_aa
. . TRBJ1-1 TRBV12-3/TRBV12-4 14 TGTGCCAGCAGCCAAGGACCGGGGAACACTGAAGCTTTCTTT CASSQGPGNTEAFF
. . TRBJ1-2 TRBV5-1 13 TGCGCCAGCAGCTTGGAGGAAACCTATGGCTACACCTTC CASSLEETYGYTF
TRBD2 few TRBJ2-3 TRBV3-1 15 TGTGCCAGCAGCCGACTAGCTTATCTCTCAGATACGCAGTATTTT CASSRLAYLSDTQYF
TRBD2 many TRBJ2-5 TRBV20-1 14 TGCAGTGCTAGTGGGCAGGGATGGAGCGGGGACCAGTACTTC CSASGQGWSGDQYF
. . TRBJ2-3 TRBV7-9 13 TGTGCCAGCAGCCTCAGGGACCCCGATACGCAGTATTTT CASSLRDPDTQYF
. many TRBJ2-3 TRBV6-1 16 TGTGCCACCGGGAGTCAAGGGACGACTAGCACAGATACGCAGTATTTT CATGSQGTTSTDTQYF
. . TRBJ1-5 TRBV2 18 TGTGCCAGCAGTGCTAACATCCAGGGTGGGATTAGCAATCAGCCCCAGCATTTT CASSANIQGGISNQPQHF
. . TRBJ2-7 TRBV4-1 13 TGCGCCAGCAGCCAAGAGGAAAGGTACGAGCAGTACTTC CASSQEERYEQYF
. . TRBJ2-1 TRBV6-2/TRBV6-3 14 TGTGCCAGCAGTTACTCGACAGTCGGCAATGAGCAGTTCTTC CASSYSTVGNEQFF
TRBD2 few TRBJ2-3 TRBV20-1 14 TGCAGTGCTAGCTGGACTAGCGGGACAGATACGCAGTATTTT CSASWTSGTDTQYF
. . TRBJ2-1 TRBV6-5 15 TGTGCCAGCAGTTACTCGGCGGCTTCCTACAATGAGCAGTTCTTC CASSYSAASYNEQFF
TRBD1 few TRBJ1-5 TRBV11-2 14 TGTGCCAGCAGCCTAGGGACAGGGGATCAGCCCCAGCATTTT CASSLGTGDQPQHF
. many TRBJ2-5 TRBV6-6 12 TGTGCCATCAGCACGAGGGGGTGGACCCAGTACTTC CAISTRGWTQYF
TRBD2 few TRBJ2-3 TRBV5-1 14 TGCGCCAGCAGTTCGGGGGGGGGAGCTGATACGCAGTATTTT CASSSGGGADTQYF
. . TRBJ2-1 TRBV7-4 15 TGTGCCAGCAGCTTCCCAGCCCGTCGAATGGGTGAGCAGTTCTTC CASSFPARRMGEQFF
TRBD1 many TRBJ1-5 TRBV29-1 13 TGCAGCGCCACAGGGGGGTCCAATCAGCCCCAGCATTTT CSATGGSNQPQHF
. . TRBJ1-1 TRBV7-9 13 TGTGCCAGCAGCTCTCCAGGGGACACTGAAGCTTTCTTT CASSSPGDTEAFF
. few TRBJ2-5 TRBV5-8 13 TGTGCCAGCAGCTCAGGGACCGGAGGGACCCAGTACTTC CASSSGTGGTQYF
TRBD2 few TRBJ2-1 TRBV29-1 13 TGCAGCGCCCGTGGGGGGGGGGACAATGAGCAGTTCTTC CSARGGGDNEQFF
TRBD2 few TRBJ2-1 TRBV6-5 15 TGTGCCAGCAGTTGGAGTAGCGGGGGCAACAATGAGCAGTTCTTC CASSWSSGGNNEQFF
TRBD2 many TRBJ2-5 TRBV6-5 16 TGTGCCAGCAGTTACTCCGGGACTAGCGGGGGAGAGACCCAGTACTTC CASSYSGTSGGETQYF
. . TRBJ1-1 TRBV21-1 18 TGTGCCAGCACTAAGGGACAGGGCGGCACGATCCTGGGCACTGAAGCTTTCTTT CASTKGQGGTILGTEAFF
. few TRBJ2-1 TRBV20-1 14 TGCAGTGCTAAACGGCAGACCTCTTTCAATGAGCAGTTCTTC CSAKRQTSFNEQFF
TRBD1 many TRBJ2-2 TRBV19 14 TGTGCCAGTAAGGGACAGGGGGACACCGGGGAGCTGTTTTTT CASKGQGDTGELFF
. medium-sized TRBJ1-2 TRBV6-5 15 TGTGCCAGCAGCCTATACACCGGGACCCCTAATGGCTACACCTTC CASSLYTGTPNGYTF
. medium-sized TRBJ1-3 TRBV10-3 14 TGTGCCATCATGAGGGATACGACTGGAAACACCATATATTTT CAIMRDTTGNTIYF
. many TRBJ2-1 TRBV20-1 10 TGCAGTGCCTCGATCAATGAGCAGTTCTTC CSASINEQFF
TRBD1 many TRBJ2-3 TRBV28 17 TGTGCCAGCAGTTTCCTGGACAGGGCAGGTGTCACAGATACGCAGTATTTT CASSFLDRAGVTDTQYF
TRBD2 many TRBJ2-3 TRBV4-3 17 TGCGCCAGCAGCCAAAACCCTAGCGGGGGGGCCTCGGATACGCAGTATTTT CASSQNPSGGASDTQYF
. many TRBJ2-1 TRBV19 15 TGTGCCAGTACGGGCCTAGGTAGGTCCTACAATGAGCAGTTCTTC CASTGLGRSYNEQFF
. many TRBJ2-5 TRBV27 14 TGTGCCAGCAGTTCCGCCCGAGGGCGAGAGACCCAGTACTTC CASSSARGRETQYF
. many TRBJ2-2 TRBV6-2/TRBV6-3 15 TGTGCCAGTTTGAACTATAGACAGCCCACCGGGGAGCTGTTTTTT CASLNYRQPTGELFF
TRBD2 few TRBJ2-3 TRBV7-2 15 TGTGCCAGCAGCTCAGTAGCGGGGGTCACAGATACGCAGTATTTT CASSSVAGVTDTQYF